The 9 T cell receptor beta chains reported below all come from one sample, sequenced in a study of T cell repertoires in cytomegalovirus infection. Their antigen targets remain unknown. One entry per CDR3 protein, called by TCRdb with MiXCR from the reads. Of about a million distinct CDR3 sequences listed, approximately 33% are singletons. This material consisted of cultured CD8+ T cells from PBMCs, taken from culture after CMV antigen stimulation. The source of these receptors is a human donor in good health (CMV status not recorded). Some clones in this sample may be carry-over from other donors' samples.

The CDR3: CASTGTVTSTDTQYF. The DNA for the CDR3 is TGTGCCAGCACCGGGACAGTCACTAGCACAGATACGCAGTATTTT. The chain employs TRBV7-9 and TRBJ2-3; 7 bases are a match to TRBD1. The CDR3 runs to 15 residues. Germline V gene sequence: CDR1 SEHNR, CDR2 FQNEAQ (reference sequence). V shed 7 bases, J shed 0 bases, and the junction held 7 bases outside the gene matches.

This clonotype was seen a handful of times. The CDR3 sequence: CASSPWGTDTEAFF. The CDR3 DNA reads TGTGCCAGCAGTCCGTGGGGCACGGACACTGAAGCTTTCTTT. The chain carries TRBV12-3 or TRBV12-4 and TRBJ1-1, with D perhaps matching TRBD1 (5 bases). The CDR3 has 14 amino acids. V was pared by 5 bases and J by 3 bases, with 13 bases between.

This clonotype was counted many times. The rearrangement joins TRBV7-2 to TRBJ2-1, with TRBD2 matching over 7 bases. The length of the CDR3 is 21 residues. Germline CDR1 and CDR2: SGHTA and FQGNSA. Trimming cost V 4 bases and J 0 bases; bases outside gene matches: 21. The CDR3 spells CASSSPRGVRLAASSYNEQFF. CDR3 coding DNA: TGTGCCAGCAGCTCCCCGCGAGGAGTTAGGCTAGCGGCAAGCTCCTACAATGAGCAGTTCTTC.

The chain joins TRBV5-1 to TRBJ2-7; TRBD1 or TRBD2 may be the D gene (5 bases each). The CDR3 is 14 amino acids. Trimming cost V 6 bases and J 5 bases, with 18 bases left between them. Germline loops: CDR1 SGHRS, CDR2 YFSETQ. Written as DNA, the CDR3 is TGCGCCAGCAAGGTCGGGACGGAGAACCACGAGCAGTACTTC. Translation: CASKVGTENHEQYF. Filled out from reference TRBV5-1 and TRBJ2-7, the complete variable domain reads KAGVTQTPRYLIKTRGQQVTLSCSPISGHRSVSWYQQTPGQGLQFLFEYFSETQRNKGNFPGRFSGRQFSNSRSEMNVSTLELGDSALYLCASKVGTENHEQYFGPGTRLTVT.

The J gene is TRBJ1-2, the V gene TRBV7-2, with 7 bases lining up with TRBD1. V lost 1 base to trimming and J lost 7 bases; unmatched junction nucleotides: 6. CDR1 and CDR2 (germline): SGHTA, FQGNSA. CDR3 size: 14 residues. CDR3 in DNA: TGTGCCAGCAGCTTAGTGGGGACAGAGGGTGGCTACACCTTC. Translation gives CASSLVGTEGGYTF.

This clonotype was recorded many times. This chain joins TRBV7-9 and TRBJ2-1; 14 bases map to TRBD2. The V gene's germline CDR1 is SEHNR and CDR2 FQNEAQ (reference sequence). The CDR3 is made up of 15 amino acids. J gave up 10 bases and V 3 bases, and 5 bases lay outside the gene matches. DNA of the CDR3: TGTGCCAGCAGCTTCGGACTAGCGGGGGGTGAGGAGCAGTTCTTC. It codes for CASSFGLAGGEEQFF.

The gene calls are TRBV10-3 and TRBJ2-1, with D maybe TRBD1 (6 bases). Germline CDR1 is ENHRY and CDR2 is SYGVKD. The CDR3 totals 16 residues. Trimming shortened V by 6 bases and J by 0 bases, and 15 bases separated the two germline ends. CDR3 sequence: CAISFGQSSSYNEQFF. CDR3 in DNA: TGTGCCATCAGCTTTGGACAGTCCTCCTCCTACAATGAGCAGTTCTTC.

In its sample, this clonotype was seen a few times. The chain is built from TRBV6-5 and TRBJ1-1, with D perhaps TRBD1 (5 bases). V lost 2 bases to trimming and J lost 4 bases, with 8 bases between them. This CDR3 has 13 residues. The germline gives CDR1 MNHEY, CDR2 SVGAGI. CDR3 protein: CASSYRGRTEAFF. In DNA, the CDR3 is TGTGCCAGCAGTTACAGGGGCCGCACTGAAGCTTTCTTT.

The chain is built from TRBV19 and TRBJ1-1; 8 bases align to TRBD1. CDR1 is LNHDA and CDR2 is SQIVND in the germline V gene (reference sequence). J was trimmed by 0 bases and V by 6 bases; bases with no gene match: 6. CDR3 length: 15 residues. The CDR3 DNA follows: TGTGCCAGTAGCACTCGGACAGGGTTGAACACTGAAGCTTTCTTT. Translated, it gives CASSTRTGLNTEAFF.